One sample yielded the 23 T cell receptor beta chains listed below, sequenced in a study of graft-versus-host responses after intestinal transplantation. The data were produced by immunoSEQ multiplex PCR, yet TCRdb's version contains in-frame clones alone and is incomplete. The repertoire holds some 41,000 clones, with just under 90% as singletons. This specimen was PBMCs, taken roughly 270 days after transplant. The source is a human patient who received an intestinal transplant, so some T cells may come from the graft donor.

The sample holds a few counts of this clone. CDR3 nucleotide sequence: TGTGCCAGCAGCTTAGTTCAGGGCACAGATACGCAGTATTTT. Protein sequence: CASSLVQGTDTQYF. This sequence joins TRBV5-6 and TRBJ2-3; D unresolved. With 2 bases removed from V and 1 base from J, the gap between germline ends came to 8 bases. CDR3 length: 14 residues. Germline V gene sequence: CDR1 SGHDT, CDR2 YYEEEE.

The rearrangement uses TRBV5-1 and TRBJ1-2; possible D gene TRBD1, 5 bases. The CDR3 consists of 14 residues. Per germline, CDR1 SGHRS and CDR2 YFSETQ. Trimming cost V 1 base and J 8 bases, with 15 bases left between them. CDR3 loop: CASSLYGGVKGYTF. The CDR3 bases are TGCGCCAGCAGCTTGTATGGGGGAGTAAAGGGCTACACCTTC.

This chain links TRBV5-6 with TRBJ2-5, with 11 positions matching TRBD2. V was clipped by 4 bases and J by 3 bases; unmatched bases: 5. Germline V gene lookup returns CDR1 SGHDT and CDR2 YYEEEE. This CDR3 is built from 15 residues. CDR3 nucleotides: TGTGCCAGCAGCCCTCCGGGACTAGCGGAAGAGACCCAGTACTTC. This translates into CASSPPGLAEETQYF.

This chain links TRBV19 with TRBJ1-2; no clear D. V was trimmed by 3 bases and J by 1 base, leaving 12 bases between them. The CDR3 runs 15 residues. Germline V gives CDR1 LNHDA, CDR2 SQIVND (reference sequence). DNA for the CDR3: TGTGCCAGTAGTATTCACCCCCGGGATAACTATGGCTACACCTTC. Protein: CASSIHPRDNYGYTF.

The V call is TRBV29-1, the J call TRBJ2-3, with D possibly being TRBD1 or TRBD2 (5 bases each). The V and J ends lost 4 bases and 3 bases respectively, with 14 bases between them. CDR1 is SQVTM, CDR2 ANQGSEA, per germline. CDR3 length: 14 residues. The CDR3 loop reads CSVVRGIGTDTQYF. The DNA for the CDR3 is TGCAGCGTTGTTCGGGGCATCGGAACAGATACGCAGTATTTT.

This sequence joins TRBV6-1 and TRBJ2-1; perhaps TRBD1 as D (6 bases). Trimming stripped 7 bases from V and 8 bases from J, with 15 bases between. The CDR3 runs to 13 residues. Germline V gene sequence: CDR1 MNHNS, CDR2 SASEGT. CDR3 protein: CASTEGRGDEQFF. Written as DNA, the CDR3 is TGTGCCAGCACCGAGGGCAGGGGCGATGAGCAGTTCTTC.

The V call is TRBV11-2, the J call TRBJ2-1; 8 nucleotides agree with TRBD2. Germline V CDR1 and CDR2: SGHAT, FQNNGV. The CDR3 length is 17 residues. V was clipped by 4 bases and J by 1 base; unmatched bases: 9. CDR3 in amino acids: CASSSPKRGTSYNEQFF. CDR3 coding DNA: TGTGCCAGCAGCTCCCCGAAGCGGGGGACGTCCTACAATGAGCAGTTCTTC.

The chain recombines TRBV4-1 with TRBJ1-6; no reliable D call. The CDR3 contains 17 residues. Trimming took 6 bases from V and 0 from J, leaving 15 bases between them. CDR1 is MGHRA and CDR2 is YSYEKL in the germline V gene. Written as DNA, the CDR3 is TGCGCCAGCAGTTACGATGGCCCCAGCTCCTATAATTCACCCCTCCACTTT. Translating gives CASSYDGPSSYNSPLHF.

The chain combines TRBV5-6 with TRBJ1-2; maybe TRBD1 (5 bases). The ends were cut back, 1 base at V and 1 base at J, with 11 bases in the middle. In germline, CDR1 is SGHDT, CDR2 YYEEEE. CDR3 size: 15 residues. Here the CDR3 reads CASSLIAGDNYGYTF. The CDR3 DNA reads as TGTGCCAGCAGCTTGATTGCGGGGGATAACTATGGCTACACCTTC.

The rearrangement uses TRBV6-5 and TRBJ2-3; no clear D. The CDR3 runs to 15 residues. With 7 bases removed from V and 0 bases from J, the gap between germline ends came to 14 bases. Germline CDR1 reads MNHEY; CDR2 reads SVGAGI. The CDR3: CASNRQPSSTDTQYF. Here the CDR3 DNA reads TGTGCCAGCAATAGGCAACCTTCTAGCACAGATACGCAGTATTTT.

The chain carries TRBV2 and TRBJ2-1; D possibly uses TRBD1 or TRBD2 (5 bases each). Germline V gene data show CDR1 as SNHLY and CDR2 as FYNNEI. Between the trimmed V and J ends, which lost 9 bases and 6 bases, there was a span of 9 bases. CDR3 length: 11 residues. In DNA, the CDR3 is TGTGCCAGGATTGGGGGCAATGAGCAGTTCTTC. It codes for CARIGGNEQFF. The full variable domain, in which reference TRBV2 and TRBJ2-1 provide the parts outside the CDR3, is EPEVTQTPSHQVTQMGQEVILRCVPISNHLYFYWYRQILGQKVEFLVSFYNNEISEKSEIFDDQFSVERPDGSNFTLKIRSTKLEDSAMYFCARIGGNEQFFGPGTRLTVL.

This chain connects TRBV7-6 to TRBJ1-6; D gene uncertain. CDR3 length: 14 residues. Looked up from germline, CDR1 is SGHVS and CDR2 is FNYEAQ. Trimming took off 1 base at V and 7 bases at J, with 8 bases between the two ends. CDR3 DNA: TGTGCCAGCAGCTTAGAAGGCCCGAATTCACCCCTCCACTTT. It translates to CASSLEGPNSPLHF.

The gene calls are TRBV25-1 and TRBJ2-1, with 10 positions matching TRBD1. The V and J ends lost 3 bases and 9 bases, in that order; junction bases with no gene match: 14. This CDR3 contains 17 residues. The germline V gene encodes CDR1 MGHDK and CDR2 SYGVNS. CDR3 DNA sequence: TGTGCCAGCAGTGATCCCCCCGGGGACAGGGGTTTGGGTGAGCAGTTCTTC. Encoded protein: CASSDPPGDRGLGEQFF.

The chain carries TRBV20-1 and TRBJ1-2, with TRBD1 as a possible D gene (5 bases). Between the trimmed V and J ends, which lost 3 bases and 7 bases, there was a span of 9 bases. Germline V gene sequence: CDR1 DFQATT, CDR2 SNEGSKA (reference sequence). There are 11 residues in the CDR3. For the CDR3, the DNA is TGCAGTGCTAGGTTAAGGGGTGGCTACACCTTC. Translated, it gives CSARLRGGYTF.

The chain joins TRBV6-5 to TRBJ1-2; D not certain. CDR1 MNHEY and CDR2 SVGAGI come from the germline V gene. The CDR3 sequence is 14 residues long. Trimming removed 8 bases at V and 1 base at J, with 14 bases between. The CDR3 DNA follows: TGTGCCAGCGCGGTTAAAGGGTATAACTATGGCTACACCTTC. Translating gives CASAVKGYNYGYTF.

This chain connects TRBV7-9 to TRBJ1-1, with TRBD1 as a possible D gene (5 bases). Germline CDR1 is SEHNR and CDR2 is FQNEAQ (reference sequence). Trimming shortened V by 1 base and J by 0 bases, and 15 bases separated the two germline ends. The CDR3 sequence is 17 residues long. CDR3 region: CASSLGPWGALNTEAFF. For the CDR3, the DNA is TGTGCCAGCAGCTTAGGGCCCTGGGGCGCCCTGAACACTGAAGCTTTCTTT.

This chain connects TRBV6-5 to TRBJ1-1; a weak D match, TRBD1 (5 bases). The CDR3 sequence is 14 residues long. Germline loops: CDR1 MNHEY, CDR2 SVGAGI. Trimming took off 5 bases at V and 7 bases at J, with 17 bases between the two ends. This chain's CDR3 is CASSARPGRGEAFF. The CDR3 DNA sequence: TGTGCCAGCAGTGCCCGGCCGGGGAGGGGTGAAGCTTTCTTT.

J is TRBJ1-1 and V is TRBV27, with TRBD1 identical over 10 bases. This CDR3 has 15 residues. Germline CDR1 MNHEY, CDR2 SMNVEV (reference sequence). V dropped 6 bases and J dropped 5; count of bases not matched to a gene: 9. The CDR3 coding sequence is TGTGCCAGCAGCTCCCCAGACAGGGGGCGGACTGAAGCTTTCTTT. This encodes CASSSPDRGRTEAFF.

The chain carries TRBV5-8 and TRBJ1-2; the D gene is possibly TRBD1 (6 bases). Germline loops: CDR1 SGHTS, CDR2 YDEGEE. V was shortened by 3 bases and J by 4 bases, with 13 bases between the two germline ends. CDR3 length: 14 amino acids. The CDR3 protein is CASSSRTGFYGYTF. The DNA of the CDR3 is TGTGCCAGCAGCTCGAGAACAGGGTTCTATGGCTACACCTTC.

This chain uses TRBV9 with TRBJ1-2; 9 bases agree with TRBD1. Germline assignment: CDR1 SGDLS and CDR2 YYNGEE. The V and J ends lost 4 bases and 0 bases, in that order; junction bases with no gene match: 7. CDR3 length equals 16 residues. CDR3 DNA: TGTGCCAGCAGCCCGCTACAGGGGGCGACTAACTATGGCTACACCTTC. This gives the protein CASSPLQGATNYGYTF.

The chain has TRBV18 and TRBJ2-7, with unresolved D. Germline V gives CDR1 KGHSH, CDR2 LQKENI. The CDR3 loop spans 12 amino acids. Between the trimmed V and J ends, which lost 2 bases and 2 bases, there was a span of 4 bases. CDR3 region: CASSPGAYEQYF. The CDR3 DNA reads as TGTGCCAGCTCACCAGGGGCCTACGAGCAGTACTTC. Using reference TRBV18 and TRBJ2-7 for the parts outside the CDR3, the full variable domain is NAGVMQNPRHLVRRRGQEARLRCSPMKGHSHVYWYRQLPEEGLKFMVYLQKENIIDESGMPKERFSAEFPKEGPSILRIQQVVRGDSAAYFCASSPGAYEQYFGPGTRLTVT.

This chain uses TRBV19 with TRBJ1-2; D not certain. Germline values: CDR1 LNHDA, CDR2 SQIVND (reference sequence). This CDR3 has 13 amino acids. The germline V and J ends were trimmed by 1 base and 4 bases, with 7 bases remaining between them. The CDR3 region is CASSIGQSYGYTF. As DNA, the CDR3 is TGTGCCAGTAGTATAGGGCAGAGCTATGGCTACACCTTC.

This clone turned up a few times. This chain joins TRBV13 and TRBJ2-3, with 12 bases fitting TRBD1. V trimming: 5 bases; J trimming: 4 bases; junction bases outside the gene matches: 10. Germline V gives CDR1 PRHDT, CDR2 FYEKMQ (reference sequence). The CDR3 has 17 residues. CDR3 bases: TGTGCCAGCAGCCCTCCCGAAGGGACAGGGGGCGCAGATACGCAGTATTTT. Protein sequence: CASSPPEGTGGADTQYF. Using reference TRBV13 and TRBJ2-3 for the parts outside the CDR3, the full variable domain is AAGVIQSPRHLIKEKRETATLKCYPIPRHDTVYWYQQGPGQDPQFLISFYEKMQSDKGSIPDRFSAQQFSDYHSELNMSSLELGDSALYFCASSPPEGTGGADTQYFGPGTRLTVL.